This TCR beta chain appears in the sequencing data of a study of somatic mutations in cytotoxic T cells in rheumatoid arthritis. J was trimmed by 7 bases and V by 2 bases; bases with no gene match: 8. The germline V gene has CDR1 MNHEY and CDR2 SVGAGI. The CDR3 contains 15 residues. Sequenced by immunoSEQ multiplex PCR; TCRdb stores in-frame clones only, minus some. Of some 38,000 clones listed, under 90% were seen once; the top ten hold more than 2.5%. What was sequenced was CD8+ T cells sorted from blood. V is TRBV6-5 and J is TRBJ2-7, with TRBD2 identical over 10 bases. This TCR was recovered from a man aged 40-55 years in good health. The CDR3: CASSYQASGSGEQYF. The CDR3 region has the DNA TGTGCCAGCAGTTACCAGGCTAGCGGGAGTGGTGAGCAGTACTTC.